The 18 T cell receptor beta chains given below trace back to one sample, sequenced in a study of blood T cell repertoires in COVID-19. Produced via immunoSEQ multiplex PCR; TCRdb's table is partial and in-frame only. This sample has over 200,000 clones, with roughly 84% found just once. The specimen sequenced was peripheral blood. The source of these receptors is a man aged 35-49 years with active or convalescent COVID-19.

The V and J genes are TRBV27 and TRBJ2-5, with a weak D call TRBD1 (6 bases). The V and J ends lost 6 bases and 5 bases respectively, with 19 bases between them. The CDR3 has 15 residues. The V gene's germline CDR1 is MNHEY and CDR2 SMNVEV (reference sequence). In nucleotides, the CDR3 is TGTGCCAGCAGCAATTCCGGGACATTCCGGGAGACCCAGTACTTC. Protein: CASSNSGTFRETQYF.

This chain links TRBV6-6 with TRBJ2-2; D is uncertain. The CDR3 length is 13 residues. The V gene's germline CDR1 is MNHNY and CDR2 SVGAGI (reference sequence). The germline V and J ends were trimmed by 5 bases and 1 base, with 5 bases remaining between them. The CDR3 protein is CASSVMNTGELFF. In nucleotides, the CDR3 is TGTGCCAGCAGTGTAATGAACACCGGGGAGCTGTTTTTT.

The chain joins TRBV5-6 to TRBJ2-7, with unresolved D. V was pared by 3 bases and J by 2 bases, with 12 bases between. The V gene's germline CDR1 is SGHDT and CDR2 YYEEEE. The CDR3 runs to 14 residues. CDR3 in DNA: TGTGCCAGCAGCTGGTGGCAGGCCACCTACGAGCAGTACTTC. It yields the protein CASSWWQATYEQYF.

This clone was seen a few times. The chain recombines TRBV5-1 with TRBJ1-4, with D uncertain. Trimming shortened V by 0 bases and J by 4 bases, and 10 bases separated the two germline ends. Germline CDR1 SGHRS, CDR2 YFSETQ. There are 15 residues in the CDR3. The CDR3 protein is CASSLEAGVNEKLFF. The CDR3 DNA reads TGCGCCAGCAGCTTGGAGGCAGGCGTTAATGAAAAACTGTTTTTT.

The rearrangement links TRBV11-2 to TRBJ1-6, with 9 nucleotides matching TRBD1. In germline, CDR1 is SGHAT, CDR2 FQNNGV. The CDR3 has 17 residues. Unmatched junction bases numbered 10, after V lost 4 bases and J lost 6 bases. Written as DNA, the CDR3 is TGTGCCAGCAGCTCGTCACAGGGGGCGTGGGGTAATTCACCCCTCCACTTT. The encoded protein is CASSSSQGAWGNSPLHF. The whole variable domain, remainder taken from reference TRBV11-2 and TRBJ1-6, is EAGVAQSPRYKIIEKRQSVAFWCNPISGHATLYWYQQILGQGPKLLIQFQNNGVVDDSQLPKDRFSAERLKGVDSTLKIQPAKLEDSAVYLCASSSSQGAWGNSPLHFGNGTRLTVT.

The chain recombines TRBV4-1 with TRBJ1-1; TRBD1 might be the D (5 bases). V lost 0 bases and J 3 bases, leaving 8 bases between the germline ends. Germline V gives CDR1 MGHRA, CDR2 YSYEKL. The CDR3 is 14 amino acids. The CDR3 loop reads CASSQDPGHTEAFF. In DNA, the CDR3 is TGCGCCAGCAGCCAAGATCCAGGGCACACTGAAGCTTTCTTT.

This chain joins TRBV3-1 (or the pseudogene TRBV3-2) and TRBJ2-2; 7 nucleotides match TRBD1. The CDR3 is 14 amino acids. Germline CDR1 reads LGHDT; CDR2 reads YNNKEL (reference sequence). V lost 8 bases to trimming and J lost 2 bases; unmatched junction nucleotides: 5. The CDR3 reads CASRWDSNTGELFF. CDR3 DNA sequence: TGTGCCAGCCGGTGGGACAGCAACACCGGGGAGCTGTTTTTT.

The chain couples TRBV2 to TRBJ1-1, with D unclear. Germline lookup yields CDR1 SNHLY and CDR2 FYNNEI. Trimming cost V 6 bases and J 6 bases, with 11 bases left between them. This CDR3 contains 12 residues. The CDR3 spells CASRSESPEAFF. Here the CDR3 DNA reads TGTGCCAGCAGATCGGAGTCCCCTGAAGCTTTCTTT.

J is TRBJ1-4 and V is TRBV27; the D gene is possibly TRBD1 (5 bases). Per germline, CDR1 MNHEY and CDR2 SMNVEV (reference sequence). The CDR3 has 14 residues. The V end lost 3 bases, the J end lost 3 bases, and 8 bases lay between the germline ends. DNA for the CDR3: TGTGCCAGCAGTTTCGGAGGGGCTAATGAAAAACTGTTTTTT. This sequence encodes CASSFGGANEKLFF.

The J gene is TRBJ2-7, the V gene TRBV29-1; TRBD1 matches at 7 bases. Germline V gene sequence: CDR1 SQVTM, CDR2 ANQGSEA. The CDR3 sequence is 17 residues long. V gave up 0 bases and J gave up 3 bases; unmatched junction bases: 14. The DNA for the CDR3 is TGCAGCGTTGAAGATAGCGCGACAGGGTTCCCCTACTACGAGCAGTACTTC. The encoded protein is CSVEDSATGFPYYEQYF.

The V gene is TRBV5-1, the J gene TRBJ2-4; possibly TRBD2 for D (6 bases). V was clipped by 3 bases and J by 9 bases, with 16 bases between them. Germline V gene lookup returns CDR1 SGHRS and CDR2 YFSETQ. The CDR3 extends over 14 amino acids. CDR3 nucleotides: TGCGCCAGCAGCTCCATGGGCGGGGCTGGCATTCAGTACTTC. Its translation: CASSSMGGAGIQYF. Full variable domain (missing parts from reference TRBV5-1 and TRBJ2-4): KAGVTQTPRYLIKTRGQQVTLSCSPISGHRSVSWYQQTPGQGLQFLFEYFSETQRNKGNFPGRFSGRQFSNSRSEMNVSTLELGDSALYLCASSSMGGAGIQYFGAGTRLSVL.

V is TRBV18 and J is TRBJ2-7; TRBD2 matches at 14 bases. V lost 4 bases to trimming and J lost 7 bases; unmatched junction nucleotides: 6. The CDR3 consists of 15 residues. CDR1 and CDR2 from the germline V gene are KGHSH and LQKENI. The CDR3, as DNA: TGTGCCAGCTCACAGGGACTAGCGGGAGCTAGTGAGCAGTACTTC. This encodes CASSQGLAGASEQYF.

This chain connects TRBV28 to TRBJ1-6; D perhaps matches TRBD1 (6 bases). Trimming removed 2 bases from V and 10 bases from J, with 18 bases in between. CDR3 size: 16 residues. The V gene's germline CDR1 is MDHEN and CDR2 SYDVKM. The CDR3 loop is CASSLEAAAQGSPLHF. The CDR3 nucleotides read TGTGCCAGCAGTTTAGAAGCGGCCGCTCAGGGGTCACCCCTCCACTTT.

The chain carries TRBV11-2 and TRBJ2-7; D is possibly TRBD2 (6 bases). The CDR3 extends over 14 amino acids. CDR1 is SGHAT and CDR2 is FQNNGV in the germline V gene. With 3 bases removed from V and 3 bases from J, the gap between germline ends came to 12 bases. The CDR3 sequence: CASSFQDYHYEQYF. DNA of the CDR3: TGTGCCAGCAGCTTTCAGGACTACCACTACGAGCAGTACTTC.

This clone showed up just once. At one of its ends the junction is not consistent with the germline gene, which may arise from a read error. The rearrangement joins TRBV19 to TRBJ1-5; 7 positions match TRBD1. Germline assignment: CDR1 LNHDA and CDR2 SQIVND (reference sequence). CDR3 length equals 13 residues. The CDR3 nucleotides are TGTGCCAGTAGTGACAGGGTCAATGAGCCCCAGCATTTT. As protein: CASSDRVNEPQHF.

The J gene is TRBJ1-1, the V gene TRBV7-3; 11 nucleotides match TRBD1. V lost 2 bases and J lost 3; bases outside the gene matches: 11. Germline V lookup: CDR1 SGHTA, CDR2 FQGTGA. CDR3 length equals 18 residues. The CDR3 reads CASSLVDRGPPRDTEAFF. The DNA of the CDR3 is TGTGCCAGCAGCTTAGTGGACAGGGGGCCACCCAGGGACACTGAAGCTTTCTTT.

The chain is built from TRBV30 and TRBJ1-1; no reliable D call. Germline CDR1 and CDR2: GTSNPN and SVGIG (reference sequence). V gave up 1 base and J gave up 11 bases, with 14 bases separating them. The CDR3 covers 12 residues. CDR3 DNA sequence: TGTGCCTGGAGTGGAGGAGAGGTACCGGCTTTCTTT. Residues: CAWSGGEVPAFF.

The rearrangement links TRBV18 to TRBJ1-4; no clear D gene. Per germline, CDR1 KGHSH and CDR2 LQKENI. This CDR3 is 13 amino acids long. V lost 1 base, J lost 6 bases, and 6 bases lay in between. CDR3 amino acids: CASSPRLDEKLFF. DNA of the CDR3: TGTGCCAGCTCACCACGACTGGATGAAAAACTGTTTTTT. Drawing the rest from reference TRBV18 and TRBJ1-4, the complete variable domain is NAGVMQNPRHLVRRRGQEARLRCSPMKGHSHVYWYRQLPEEGLKFMVYLQKENIIDESGMPKERFSAEFPKEGPSILRIQQVVRGDSAAYFCASSPRLDEKLFFGSGTQLSVL.